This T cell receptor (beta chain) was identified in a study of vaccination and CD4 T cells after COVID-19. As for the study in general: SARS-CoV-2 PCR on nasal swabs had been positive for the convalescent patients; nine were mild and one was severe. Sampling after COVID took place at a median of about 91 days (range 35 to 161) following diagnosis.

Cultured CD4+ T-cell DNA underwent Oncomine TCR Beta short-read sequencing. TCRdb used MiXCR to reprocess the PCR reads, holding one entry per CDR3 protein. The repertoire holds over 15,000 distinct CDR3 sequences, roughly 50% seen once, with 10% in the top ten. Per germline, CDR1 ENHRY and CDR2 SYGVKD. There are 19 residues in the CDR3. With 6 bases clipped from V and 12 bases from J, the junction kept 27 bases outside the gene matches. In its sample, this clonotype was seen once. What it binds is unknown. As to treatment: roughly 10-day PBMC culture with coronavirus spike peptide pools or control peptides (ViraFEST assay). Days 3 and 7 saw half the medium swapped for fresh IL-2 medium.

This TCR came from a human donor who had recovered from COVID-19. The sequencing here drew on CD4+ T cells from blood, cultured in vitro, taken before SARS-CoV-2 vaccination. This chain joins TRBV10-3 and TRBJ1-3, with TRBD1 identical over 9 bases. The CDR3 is CAIRGRQGQGGLASESIYF. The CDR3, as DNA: TGTGCCATCAGAGGACGACAGGGACAGGGAGGTTTGGCCTCTGAGAGCATATATTTT.